Presented here are 25 T cell receptor beta chains from one specimen sequenced in a study of shared clonotypes between healthy human individuals. The protocol was immunoSEQ multiplex PCR, while the TCRdb copy is restricted to in-frame clones and leaves out a portion. The data show around 2,000,000 clones, with around 96% seen just once and about 1.1% held by the top ten. Naivety among CD8 cells was defined by CD45RO negativity and positive CCR7 selection, thereby excluding terminally differentiated effector memory CD45RA+ cells. Sequenced: naive CD8+ T cells sorted from blood. These receptors all stem from a young man in good health.

This clone was seen once. The identical CDR3 is also encoded by other nucleotide sequences in the sample. The chain employs TRBV30 and TRBJ1-2, with D perhaps TRBD1 (6 bases). The CDR3 has 13 amino acids. Trimming shortened V by 0 bases and J by 4 bases, and 9 bases separated the two germline ends. Per the germline V gene, CDR1 is GTSNPN and CDR2 is SVGIG (reference sequence). DNA for the CDR3: TGTGCCTGGAGTGTACTAGGGGGCTATGGCTACACCTTC. Its translation: CAWSVLGGYGYTF. The whole variable domain, remainder taken from reference TRBV30 and TRBJ1-2, is SQTIHQWPATLVQPVGSPLSLECTVEGTSNPNLYWYRQAAGRGLQLLFYSVGIGQISSEVPQNLSASRPQDRQFILSSKKLLLSDSGFYLCAWSVLGGYGYTFGSGTRLTVV.

This clone was detected only once. The rearrangement links TRBV5-6 to TRBJ2-3, with a weak D call TRBD2 (6 bases). V was shortened by 3 bases and J by 8 bases, with 10 bases between the two germline ends. CDR3 length: 12 residues. CDR1 and CDR2 from the germline V gene are SGHDT and YYEEEE. This CDR3 is CASSWGDGTQYF. The CDR3 bases are TGTGCCAGCAGCTGGGGGGATGGTACGCAGTATTTT.

The rearrangement joins TRBV15 to TRBJ2-2; the match to TRBD1 covers 7 bases. The CDR3 length is 18 residues. From germline, CDR1 is LNHNV and CDR2 YYDKDF (reference sequence). V was clipped by 5 bases and J by 4 bases; unmatched bases: 16. For the CDR3, the DNA is TGTGCCACCAGCTTTAGTGGGGGACAGAGAAGATTCACCGGGGAGCTGTTTTTT. It encodes CATSFSGGQRRFTGELFF.

The V gene is TRBV27, the J gene TRBJ2-3, with 10 bases identical to TRBD2. Per germline, CDR1 MNHEY and CDR2 SMNVEV (reference sequence). CDR3 size: 17 residues. The V segment lost 0 bases and the J segment 4 bases; nucleotides outside the gene matches: 7. CDR3 nucleotides: TGTGCCAGCAGTTTATCCTCTAGCGGGAGTCGATCAGATACGCAGTATTTT. Amino acid sequence: CASSLSSSGSRSDTQYF.

V is TRBV6-1 and J is TRBJ2-7; 7 positions agree with TRBD2. The V and J ends lost 3 bases and 7 bases, in that order; junction bases with no gene match: 12. The CDR3 is 15 residues long. CDR1 is MNHNS, CDR2 SASEGT, per germline. In DNA, the CDR3 is TGTGCCAGCAGTGACTTTTCGCGGGAGTGGGGAGAGCAGTACTTC. Its protein product is CASSDFSREWGEQYF.

A note on this clone: A read error may explain this, as a much larger clone is one base away. Other DNA sequences from this sample encode an identical CDR3 as well. V is TRBV7-9 and J is TRBJ2-3; no reliable D call. The V end was cut by 3 bases, the J end by 4 bases, with 2 bases between. The CDR3 sequence is 11 residues long. Germline-derived CDR1 and CDR2 are SEHNR and FQNEAQ (reference sequence). In nucleotides, the CDR3 is TGTGCCAGCAGCTTCCCAGATACGCAGTATTTT. Its translation is CASSFPDTQYF.

The chain uses TRBV27 and TRBJ2-5; D gene ambiguous. CDR1 and CDR2 from the germline V gene are MNHEY and SMNVEV (reference sequence). The V end lost 8 bases, the J end lost 5 bases, and 9 bases lay between the germline ends. The CDR3 consists of 11 residues. As DNA, the CDR3 is TGTGCCAGCGGTTCGCGGGAGACCCAGTACTTC. Translation: CASGSRETQYF.

The chain links TRBV6-4 to TRBJ1-2; D is undetermined. The CDR3 is 14 amino acids. Germline CDR1 and CDR2: MRHNA and SNTAGT. V was clipped by 8 bases and J by 0 bases, with 13 bases between them. CDR3 amino acids: CASPDTETNYGYTF. The DNA of the CDR3 is TGTGCCAGCCCTGACACAGAGACTAACTATGGCTACACCTTC.

The rearrangement joins TRBV7-6 to TRBJ1-1; D ambiguous. The CDR3 length is 15 residues. V gave up 5 bases and J gave up 5 bases, with 18 bases separating them. Germline assignment: CDR1 SGHVS and CDR2 FNYEAQ. In DNA form, the CDR3 reads TGTGCCAGCAGCCCCCCTGGGTATGCGAGGACTGAAGCTTTCTTT. Protein sequence: CASSPPGYARTEAFF.

V usage is TRBV11-2 and J usage is TRBJ2-3; 11 positions agree with TRBD2. V was pared by 4 bases and J by 0 bases, with 3 bases of the junction left unmatched. Germline-derived CDR1 and CDR2 are SGHAT and FQNNGV. The CDR3 contains 16 residues. DNA for the CDR3: TGTGCCAGCAGCTACGGGACTAGCGGTAGCACAGATACGCAGTATTTT. The encoded protein is CASSYGTSGSTDTQYF.

The CDR3 spells CASTAASYEQYF. The CDR3 DNA sequence: TGTGCCAGCACCGCAGCGTCCTACGAGCAGTACTTC. The chain combines TRBV2 with TRBJ2-7; D not certain. CDR1 and CDR2 (germline): SNHLY, FYNNEI. CDR3 length equals 12 residues. V lost 7 bases and J lost 1, with 8 bases in between.

This clone was seen just once. This chain joins TRBV5-6 and TRBJ1-2, with TRBD1 matching 9 bases. The germline V gene has CDR1 SGHDT and CDR2 YYEEEE. The CDR3 is 16 amino acids. Trimming took 4 bases from V and 2 from J; bases not matched to a gene: 9. The CDR3: CASSVNRDRENYGYTF. CDR3 nucleotides: TGTGCCAGCAGCGTAAACCGGGACAGGGAGAACTATGGCTACACCTTC.

The chain couples TRBV30 to TRBJ2-1; D could derive from TRBD1 or TRBD2 (6 bases each). V lost 0 bases and J lost 4, with 10 bases in between. From germline, CDR1 is GTSNPN and CDR2 SVGIG (reference sequence). This CDR3 contains 14 residues. The CDR3 nucleotides read TGTGCCTGGAGTGTTCCGGGGGCTTACAATGAGCAGTTCTTC. This translates into CAWSVPGAYNEQFF. The entire variable domain, with the rest obtained from reference TRBV30 and TRBJ2-1, is as follows: SQTIHQWPATLVQPVGSPLSLECTVEGTSNPNLYWYRQAAGRGLQLLFYSVGIGQISSEVPQNLSASRPQDRQFILSSKKLLLSDSGFYLCAWSVPGAYNEQFFGPGTRLTVL.

Notes on this clone: The sample contains more than one DNA sequence encoding this CDR3. V and J are TRBV5-1 and TRBJ2-1; TRBD2 is a possible D gene (5 bases). The CDR3 length is 15 residues. The V gene lost 0 bases and the J gene lost 2 bases, with 9 bases spanning the gap. Looked up from germline, CDR1 is SGHRS and CDR2 is YFSETQ. The CDR3 reads CASSLVGGPYNEQFF. CDR3 DNA sequence: TGCGCCAGCAGCTTGGTTGGCGGGCCCTACAATGAGCAGTTCTTC.

With respect to this clone: This sample also contains other DNA sequences that code for the same CDR3. V and J are TRBV10-1 and TRBJ1-2; 7 bases map to TRBD1. With 2 bases clipped from V and 5 bases from J, the junction kept 2 bases outside the gene matches. The CDR3 loop spans 13 amino acids. Germline V gene lookup returns CDR1 WNHNN and CDR2 SYGVQD (reference sequence). Here the CDR3 reads CASSEDRDYGYTF. For the CDR3, the DNA is TGCGCCAGCAGTGAGGACAGGGATTATGGCTACACCTTC.

Concerning this clone itself: One end of the junction is discordant with germline, which a read error may explain. V is TRBV5-6 and J is TRBJ1-2; TRBD1 matches 7 bases. The CDR3 length is 14 residues. Germline values: CDR1 SGHDT, CDR2 YYEEEE. The CDR3 bases are TGTGCCAGCAGCGGATCCGGGACAGTGACTCTAGAGGACTTC. This encodes CASSGSGTVTLEDF. The complete variable domain, with remaining parts taken from reference TRBV5-6 and TRBJ1-2, reads DAGVTQSPTHLIKTRGQQVTLRCSPKSGHDTVSWYQQALGQGPQFIFQYYEEEERQRGNFPDRFSGHQFPNYSSELNVNALLLGDSALYLCASSGSGTVTLEDFGSGTRLTVV.

The chain recombines TRBV10-1 with TRBJ1-1; tentative D call: TRBD1 (5 bases). The CDR3 runs 13 residues. Germline V gene data show CDR1 as WNHNN and CDR2 as SYGVQD (reference sequence). V was pared by 11 bases and J by 2 bases, with 15 bases between. CDR3 sequence reads: CASKLDRNTEAFF. The CDR3 DNA is TGCGCCTCAAAACTTGACAGAAACACTGAAGCTTTCTTT.

The V gene is TRBV2, the J gene TRBJ2-3; the D gene is possibly TRBD1 (6 bases). V lost 8 bases, J lost 1 base, and 19 bases lay in between. Germline CDR1 is SNHLY and CDR2 is FYNNEI. CDR3 size: 16 residues. CDR3 amino acids: CASWREAGAGTDTQYF. The DNA of the CDR3 is TGTGCCAGCTGGCGTGAGGCAGGGGCCGGCACAGATACGCAGTATTTT.

This clone was recorded once. CDR3 DNA sequence: TGTGCCAGCAGTGAAGTGGCTTCCTACGAGCAGTACTTC. Translated: CASSEVASYEQYF. V gene TRBV2 combines with J gene TRBJ2-7, with D unresolved. The CDR3 contains 13 residues. V dropped 1 base and J dropped 1 base, with 5 bases sitting between them. Germline-derived CDR1 and CDR2 are SNHLY and FYNNEI. Full variable domain (remainder filled in from reference TRBV2 and TRBJ2-7): EPEVTQTPSHQVTQMGQEVILRCVPISNHLYFYWYRQILGQKVEFLVSFYNNEISEKSEIFDDQFSVERPDGSNFTLKIRSTKLEDSAMYFCASSEVASYEQYFGPGTRLTVT.

CDR3 coding DNA: TGTGCCAGCAGCCGGGGGTGGAACTACGAGCAGTACTTC. Translated: CASSRGWNYEQYF. The chain joins TRBV5-4 to TRBJ2-7, with D perhaps matching TRBD2 (6 bases). V was shortened by 4 bases and J by 3 bases, with 11 bases between the two germline ends. The CDR3 has 13 residues. Germline CDR1 reads SGHNT; CDR2 reads YYREEE (reference sequence).

This clone has only one observation. The chain combines TRBV5-4 with TRBJ2-7, with TRBD2 matching 11 bases. J lost 6 bases, V lost 4 bases, and 6 bases had no gene match. Germline V gene data show CDR1 as SGHNT and CDR2 as YYREEE (reference sequence). The CDR3 is made up of 14 amino acids. The CDR3 coding sequence is TGTGCCAGCAGCCCGTTAGCGGGGGGGGGCGAGCAGTACTTC. Translated: CASSPLAGGGEQYF.

V gene TRBV11-2 combines with J gene TRBJ2-7; either TRBD1 or TRBD2 may fit D (5 bases each). The CDR3 is 13 residues long. V was cut by 5 bases and J by 4 bases, with 12 bases left in between. The germline V gene encodes CDR1 SGHAT and CDR2 FQNNGV. The CDR3: CASSTPWGYEQYF. CDR3 DNA sequence: TGTGCCAGCAGCACGCCCTGGGGGTACGAGCAGTACTTC.

This clone occurred once. At the DNA level, this CDR3 is encoded by other sequences in the same sample as well. The chain uses TRBV30 and TRBJ2-2; D is ambiguous. Trimming removed 0 bases from V and 5 bases from J, with 4 bases in between. Germline CDR1 GTSNPN, CDR2 SVGIG (reference sequence). This CDR3 comprises 12 residues. The CDR3 DNA reads TGTGCCTGGAGTGTATCGACCGGGGAGCTGTTTTTT. Amino acids: CAWSVSTGELFF.

V usage is TRBV11-2 and J usage is TRBJ2-1; D remains ambiguous. CDR1 and CDR2 (germline): SGHAT, FQNNGV. Between the trimmed V and J ends, which lost 1 base and 2 bases, there was a span of 9 bases. This CDR3 has 15 amino acids. DNA for the CDR3: TGTGCCAGCAGCTTAGGGCAAAAGACCTACAATGAGCAGTTCTTC. Translated: CASSLGQKTYNEQFF.

The chain joins TRBV7-9 to TRBJ2-3, with TRBD2 matching 12 bases. The V and J ends lost 4 bases and 2 bases, in that order; junction bases with no gene match: 4. This CDR3 has 16 residues. In germline, CDR1 is SEHNR, CDR2 FQNEAQ (reference sequence). Here the CDR3 reads CASSSLAGGYTDTQYF. The DNA of the CDR3 is TGTGCCAGCAGCTCACTAGCGGGGGGTTACACAGATACGCAGTATTTT.